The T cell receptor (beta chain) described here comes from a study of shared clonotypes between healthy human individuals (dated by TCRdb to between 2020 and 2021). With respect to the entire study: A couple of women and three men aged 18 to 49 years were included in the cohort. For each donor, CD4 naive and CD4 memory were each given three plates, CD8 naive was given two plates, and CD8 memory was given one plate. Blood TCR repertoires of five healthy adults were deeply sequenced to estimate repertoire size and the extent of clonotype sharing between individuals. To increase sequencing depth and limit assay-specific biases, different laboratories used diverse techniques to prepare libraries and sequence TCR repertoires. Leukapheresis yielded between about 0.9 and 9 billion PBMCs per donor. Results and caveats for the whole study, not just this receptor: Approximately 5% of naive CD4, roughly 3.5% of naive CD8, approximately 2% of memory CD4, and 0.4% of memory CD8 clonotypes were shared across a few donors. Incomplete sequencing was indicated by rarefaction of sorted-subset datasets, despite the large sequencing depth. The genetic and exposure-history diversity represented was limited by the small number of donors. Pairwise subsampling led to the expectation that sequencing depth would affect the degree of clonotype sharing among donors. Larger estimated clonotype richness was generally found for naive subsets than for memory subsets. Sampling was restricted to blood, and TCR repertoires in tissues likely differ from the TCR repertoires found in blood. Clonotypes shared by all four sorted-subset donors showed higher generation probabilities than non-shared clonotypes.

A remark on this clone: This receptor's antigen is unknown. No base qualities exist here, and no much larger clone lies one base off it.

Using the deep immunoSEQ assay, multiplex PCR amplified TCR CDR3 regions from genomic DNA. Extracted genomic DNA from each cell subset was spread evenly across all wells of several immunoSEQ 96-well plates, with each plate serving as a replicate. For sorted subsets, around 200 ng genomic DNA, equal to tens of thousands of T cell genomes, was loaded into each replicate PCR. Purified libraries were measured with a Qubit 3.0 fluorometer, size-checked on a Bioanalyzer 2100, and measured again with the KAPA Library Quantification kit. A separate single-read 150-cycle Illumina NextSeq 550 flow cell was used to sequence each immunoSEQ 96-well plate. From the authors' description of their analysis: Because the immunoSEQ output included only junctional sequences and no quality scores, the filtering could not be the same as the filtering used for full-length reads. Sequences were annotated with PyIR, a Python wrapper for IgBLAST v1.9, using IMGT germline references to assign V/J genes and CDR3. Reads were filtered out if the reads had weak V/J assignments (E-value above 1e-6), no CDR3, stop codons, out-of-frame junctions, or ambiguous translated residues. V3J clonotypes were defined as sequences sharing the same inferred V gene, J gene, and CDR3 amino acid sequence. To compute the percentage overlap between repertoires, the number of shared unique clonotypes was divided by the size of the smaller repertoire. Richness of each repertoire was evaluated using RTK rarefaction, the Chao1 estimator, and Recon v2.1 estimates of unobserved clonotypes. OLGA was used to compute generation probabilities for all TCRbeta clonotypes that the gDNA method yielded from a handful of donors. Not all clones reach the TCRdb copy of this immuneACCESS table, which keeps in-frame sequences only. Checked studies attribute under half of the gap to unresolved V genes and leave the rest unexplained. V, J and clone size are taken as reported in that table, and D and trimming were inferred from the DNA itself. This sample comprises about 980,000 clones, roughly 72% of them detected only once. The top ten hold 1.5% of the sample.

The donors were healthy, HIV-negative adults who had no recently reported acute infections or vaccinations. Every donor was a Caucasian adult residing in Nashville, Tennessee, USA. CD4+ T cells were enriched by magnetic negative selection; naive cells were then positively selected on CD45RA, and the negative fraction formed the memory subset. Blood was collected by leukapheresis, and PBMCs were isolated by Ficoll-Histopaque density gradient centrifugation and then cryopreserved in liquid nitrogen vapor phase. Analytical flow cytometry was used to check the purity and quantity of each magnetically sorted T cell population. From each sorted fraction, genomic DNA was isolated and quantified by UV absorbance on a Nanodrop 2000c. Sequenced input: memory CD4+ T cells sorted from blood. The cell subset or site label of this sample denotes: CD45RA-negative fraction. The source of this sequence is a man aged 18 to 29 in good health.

The nucleotide sequence reads TGTGCCAGCATGAAGCGACAGGCCCTCAATCAGCCCCAGCATTTT. This yields the protein CASMKRQALNQPQHF. The chain links TRBV2 with TRBJ1-5; TRBD1 might be the D gene, on 6 matching bases. Reading from cysteine to phenylalanine, the CDR3 counts 15 amino acids. The retained sequence is limited to the CDR3, 45 bases, with the frame set at the first base. Between the V and J ends, shortened by 7 bases and 3 bases respectively, the junction contains 16 bases. CDR1 and CDR2 are drawn from the germline V gene: SNHLY, FYNNEI.